A single sample gave rise to the 21 T cell receptor beta chains below, sequenced in a study of blood T cell repertoires in COVID-19 (dated by TCRdb to 2020 to 2021). Libraries were built with the immunoSEQ multiplex PCR assay. What TCRdb holds here is the immuneACCESS table cut down to in-frame rearrangements. Part of the clones is not present; checked against another copy, under half of the missing clones reflect an unresolved V gene, and the others are unexplained. Counted in this sample were 150,000 or so clones; 70% to 90% of them appeared once. The ten largest clones take up about 5% of the sample. The specimen sequenced was peripheral blood. The receptors stem from a human donor in a cohort sampled during active COVID-19.

The chain uses TRBV9 and TRBJ2-1; D may be TRBD2 (5 bases). With 4 bases removed from V and 7 bases from J, the gap between germline ends came to 12 bases. CDR1 is SGDLS, CDR2 YYNGEE, per germline. This CDR3 spans 13 amino acids. CDR3 residues: CASSPTTLNEQFF. In DNA, the CDR3 is TGTGCCAGCAGCCCGACTACCCTTAATGAGCAGTTCTTC.

The chain combines TRBV18 with TRBJ1-6, with a weak D call TRBD1 (5 bases). Trimming pared 6 bases from V and 5 bases from J, leaving 17 bases between. The CDR3 extends over 16 amino acids. Germline loops: CDR1 KGHSH, CDR2 LQKENI. The CDR3 DNA reads TGTGCCAGCTCTCTGGGACTTCAAGGGGATAATTCACCCCTCCACTTT. The encoded protein is CASSLGLQGDNSPLHF.

The chain has TRBV9 and TRBJ2-1, with 15 bases fitting TRBD2. Trimming took 3 bases from V and 4 from J; bases not matched to a gene: 14. Germline CDR1 and CDR2: SGDLS and YYNGEE. The CDR3 extends over 20 amino acids. The CDR3 nucleotides read TGTGCCAGCAGCGCCTCCCTGGGACTAGCGGGGGGCCCGCCATACAATGAGCAGTTCTTC. Protein: CASSASLGLAGGPPYNEQFF.

The J gene is TRBJ1-1, the V gene TRBV6-5, with a possible D match to TRBD1 (5 bases). V was shortened by 0 bases and J by 1 base, with 12 bases between the two germline ends. Germline V gene lookup returns CDR1 MNHEY and CDR2 SVGAGI. The CDR3 is 16 residues long. The CDR3 bases are TGTGCCAGCAGTTACTCATCGGCAGACAGGAACACTGAAGCTTTCTTT. It codes for CASSYSSADRNTEAFF.

The V call is TRBV9, the J call TRBJ2-7; D is possibly TRBD2 (6 bases). Trimming cost V 4 bases and J 4 bases, with 18 bases left between them. The germline gives CDR1 SGDLS, CDR2 YYNGEE. The CDR3 covers 15 residues. The CDR3 nucleotides are TGTGCCAGCAGCCCCGCGAGGAGGGAGGTATACGAGCAGTACTTC. Translating it yields CASSPARREVYEQYF.

The V call is TRBV3-1 (or the pseudogene TRBV3-2), the J call TRBJ1-6, with D perhaps TRBD1 (5 bases). Germline V gene sequence: CDR1 LGHDT, CDR2 YNNKEL (reference sequence). The CDR3 totals 16 residues. V lost 0 bases to trimming and J lost 4 bases, with 10 bases between them. As DNA, the CDR3 is TGTGCCAGCAGCCAAGATTTAACAGGATATAATTCACCCCTCCACTTT. As protein: CASSQDLTGYNSPLHF.

In DNA form, the CDR3 reads TGTGCCACCAAGCCGTCTAGCGGGATACCCACAGATACGCAGTATTTT. Translated: CATKPSSGIPTDTQYF. The V and J genes are TRBV24-1 and TRBJ2-3, with TRBD2 matching 9 bases. The CDR3 is 16 residues long. V was clipped by 8 bases and J by 2 bases; unmatched bases: 10. CDR1 and CDR2 from the germline V gene are KGHDR and SFDVKD.

This clone occurred many times. This chain uses TRBV7-9 with TRBJ2-1, with TRBD2 matching 8 bases. The germline V gene has CDR1 SEHNR and CDR2 FQNEAQ (reference sequence). The CDR3 length is 16 residues. V dropped 4 bases and J dropped 10; count of bases not matched to a gene: 15. The CDR3 DNA reads as TGTGCCAGCAGCTCCTACGGGACTAGTCACCTATTGGAGCAGTTCTTC. Translating it yields CASSSYGTSHLLEQFF. Full variable domain (outside the CDR3, taken from reference TRBV7-9 and TRBJ2-1): DTGVSQNPRHKITKRGQNVTFRCDPISEHNRLYWYRQTLGQGPEFLTYFQNEAQLEKSRLLSDRFSAERPKGSFSTLEIQRTEQGDSAMYLCASSSYGTSHLLEQFFGPGTRLTVL.

The V gene is TRBV6-6, the J gene TRBJ2-3; the match to TRBD2 covers 7 bases. V lost 1 base and J lost 1; bases outside the gene matches: 5. This CDR3 is built from 16 residues. In germline, CDR1 is MNHNY, CDR2 SVGAGI (reference sequence). Here the CDR3 DNA reads TGTGCCAGCAGTTACTATTCGAGCGGGGGCACAGATACGCAGTATTTT. As protein: CASSYYSSGGTDTQYF.

The gene calls are TRBV10-3 and TRBJ1-4; TRBD1 matches at 9 bases. The CDR3 runs to 14 residues. Germline loops: CDR1 ENHRY, CDR2 SYGVKD. V lost 10 bases and J lost 0; bases outside the gene matches: 3. The CDR3 loop is CATWTGATNEKLFF. DNA for the CDR3: TGTGCCACCTGGACAGGGGCAACTAATGAAAAACTGTTTTTT.

This chain links TRBV27 with TRBJ1-2; a possible D gene is TRBD1 (5 bases). This CDR3 has 14 residues. V was trimmed by 8 bases and J by 0 bases, leaving 13 bases between them. Germline CDR1 and CDR2: MNHEY and SMNVEV (reference sequence). The CDR3 DNA sequence: TGTGCCAGCCGTCGAGCGGGGGCTAACTATGGCTACACCTTC. Protein: CASRRAGANYGYTF.

This sequence joins TRBV9 and TRBJ1-3, with 7 bases lining up with TRBD1. V lost 4 bases and J lost 6; bases outside the gene matches: 7. There are 14 residues in the CDR3. Germline values: CDR1 SGDLS, CDR2 YYNGEE. CDR3 DNA sequence: TGTGCCAGCAGCACACAGGGGACTGTAAACACCATATATTTT. It specifies CASSTQGTVNTIYF.

This clone was seen more than once but under ten times. The chain couples TRBV30 to TRBJ1-1; D is perhaps TRBD1 (5 bases). The V and J ends lost 4 bases and 3 bases respectively, with 18 bases between them. The CDR3 extends over 15 amino acids. Per the germline V gene, CDR1 is GTSNPN and CDR2 is SVGIG (reference sequence). The CDR3 nucleotides are TGTGCCTGGATGCAGGGTGCCGGCCGGGACACTGAAGCTTTCTTT. This encodes CAWMQGAGRDTEAFF.

This chain links TRBV19 with TRBJ1-1; TRBD1 matches at 11 bases. The junction had 18 bases not matched to a gene; V was cut back by 7 bases and J by 5 bases. This CDR3 has 18 residues. CDR1 and CDR2 from the germline V gene are LNHDA and SQIVND (reference sequence). For the CDR3, the DNA is TGTGCCAGTAACAGGAGACCCCGGGACAGGGGGGTTTTAACTGAAGCTTTCTTT. It is translated as CASNRRPRDRGVLTEAFF.

The chain is built from TRBV4-3 and TRBJ1-2, with 7 nucleotides matching TRBD1. The CDR3 has 17 amino acids. Germline-derived CDR1 and CDR2 are LGHNA and YSLEER. V trimming: 0 bases; J trimming: 4 bases; junction bases outside the gene matches: 11. The CDR3 spells CASSQDRTGWSAYGYTF. The CDR3, as DNA: TGCGCCAGCAGCCAAGATAGGACAGGCTGGTCTGCCTATGGCTACACCTTC.

This rearrangement joins TRBV28 to TRBJ1-5, with D perhaps TRBD1 (5 bases). CDR1 is MDHEN and CDR2 is SYDVKM in the germline V gene. The V and J ends lost 3 bases and 3 bases respectively, with 12 bases between them. The CDR3 runs 15 residues. CDR3 DNA sequence: TGTGCCAGCAGTTTGCAAGGGGTAAACAATCAGCCCCAGCATTTT. Translated: CASSLQGVNNQPQHF.

The rearrangement uses TRBV4-3 and TRBJ2-1; TRBD2 matches 8 bases. CDR1 is LGHNA, CDR2 YSLEER, per germline. Trimming at V came to 0 bases and at J to 5 bases, leaving 6 bases not matched to a gene. The CDR3 runs 16 residues. This CDR3 is CASSQDQERGNNEQFF. CDR3 in DNA: TGCGCCAGCAGCCAAGATCAGGAGCGGGGGAACAATGAGCAGTTCTTC.

The gene calls are TRBV3-1 (or the pseudogene TRBV3-2) and TRBJ2-1; D possibly corresponds to TRBD2 (5 bases). Germline V gives CDR1 LGHDT, CDR2 YNNKEL (reference sequence). Deletions cut 2 bases from V and 4 bases from J, with 12 bases between. The CDR3 contains 15 residues. Here the CDR3 reads CASSQLAEPYNEQFF. The CDR3, as DNA: TGTGCCAGCAGCCAACTAGCCGAGCCTTACAATGAGCAGTTCTTC.

The genes are TRBV6-5 and TRBJ2-1; no definite D call. Deletions cut 3 bases from V and 6 bases from J, with 15 bases between. This CDR3 contains 15 residues. The germline V gene encodes CDR1 MNHEY and CDR2 SVGAGI. The CDR3 loop is CASSYPSRPPNEQFF. CDR3 coding DNA: TGTGCCAGCAGTTATCCGAGCCGCCCTCCCAATGAGCAGTTCTTC.

This chain connects TRBV2 to TRBJ2-7; D remains unclear. The CDR3 is 13 amino acids. Trimming pared 3 bases from V and 0 bases from J, leaving 6 bases between. CDR1 SNHLY and CDR2 FYNNEI come from the germline V gene. The CDR3 region has the DNA TGTGCCAGCAGTGATGGCATCTCCTACGAGCAGTACTTC. Amino acid sequence: CASSDGISYEQYF. Based on the CDR3 plus reference TRBV2 and TRBJ2-7, the full variable domain is EPEVTQTPSHQVTQMGQEVILRCVPISNHLYFYWYRQILGQKVEFLVSFYNNEISEKSEIFDDQFSVERPDGSNFTLKIRSTKLEDSAMYFCASSDGISYEQYFGPGTRLTVT.

The V call is TRBV2, the J call TRBJ2-1, with a tentative D call TRBD1 (5 bases). Per the germline V gene, CDR1 is SNHLY and CDR2 is FYNNEI. The V and J ends lost 6 bases and 3 bases respectively, with 9 bases between them. The CDR3 consists of 13 residues. CDR3 sequence: CASRPTDYNEQFF. CDR3 nucleotide sequence: TGTGCCAGCAGGCCGACAGACTACAATGAGCAGTTCTTC.